The 17 T cell receptor beta chains listed next were all sequenced from one sample in a study of T cells in localized non-small cell lung cancer. The assay was immunoSEQ multiplex PCR, and TCRdb's table has in-frame clones only and misses some. The sample gives around 78,000 clones, around 90% of which show up once; under 25% is in the top ten. Sequenced here: peripheral blood, sampled before any cancer treatment. These receptors were taken from a woman aged 35 to 70 with stage I squamous cell lung carcinoma.

CDR3 residues: CASSHGQLNTEAFF. DNA for the CDR3: TGTGCCAGCAGCCACGGACAGCTGAACACTGAAGCTTTCTTT. This chain links TRBV7-9 with TRBJ1-1, with a tentative D call TRBD1 (6 bases). Between the trimmed V and J ends, which lost 5 bases and 0 bases, there was a span of 10 bases. This CDR3 is built from 14 residues. The germline gives CDR1 SEHNR, CDR2 FQNEAQ (reference sequence).

This clone was recorded once. The CDR3: CSFAAGTSNQPQHF. In nucleotides, the CDR3 is TGCAGTTTTGCAGCCGGGACAAGCAATCAGCCCCAGCATTTT. The rearrangement links TRBV29-1 to TRBJ1-5, with D perhaps matching TRBD1 (6 bases). The germline V gene encodes CDR1 SQVTM and CDR2 ANQGSEA. The CDR3 totals 14 residues.

The sample holds one count of this clone. V gene TRBV27 combines with J gene TRBJ2-7; 13 nucleotides agree with TRBD2. Germline V gene sequence: CDR1 MNHEY, CDR2 SMNVEV (reference sequence). Trimming took 6 bases from V and 0 from J; bases not matched to a gene: 5. There are 16 residues in the CDR3. DNA of the CDR3: TGTGCCAGCAGGACAGGACTAGCGGGGGACTCCTACGAGCAGTACTTC. Translated, it gives CASRTGLAGDSYEQYF.

The rearrangement links TRBV4-2 to TRBJ1-4; 8 bases match TRBD1. Germline CDR1 reads LGHNA; CDR2 reads YNFKEQ. This CDR3 spans 15 amino acids. Losses at the gene ends were 0 bases for V and 3 bases for J; bases not matched to a gene: 0. CDR3 bases: TGTGCCAGCAGCCAAGACAGGGGGCCTAATGAAAAACTGTTTTTT. It codes for CASSQDRGPNEKLFF.

The rearrangement uses TRBV6-4 and TRBJ1-4; perhaps TRBD1 as D (6 bases). V shed 5 bases and J shed 7 bases, with 14 bases lying between them. The CDR3 contains 14 residues. CDR1 is MRHNA, CDR2 SNTAGT, per germline. The CDR3 DNA reads as TGTGCCAGCAGTCCCACTGGGGGCGGTGAAAAACTGTTTTTT. Translating it yields CASSPTGGGEKLFF.

The J gene is TRBJ2-3, the V gene TRBV7-3, with 8 positions matching TRBD2. CDR3 length: 15 amino acids. The germline V gene has CDR1 SGHTA and CDR2 FQGTGA. Germline trimming cut 5 bases from V and 4 bases from J; bases unmatched to any gene: 8. The CDR3 DNA is TGTGCCAGCAGCCTCCTCGGGGGGGCAGCAGATACGCAGTATTTT. This encodes CASSLLGGAADTQYF. Drawing the rest from reference TRBV7-3 and TRBJ2-3, the complete variable domain is GAGVSQTPSNKVTEKGKYVELRCDPISGHTALYWYRQSLGQGPEFLIYFQGTGAADDSGLPNDRFFAVRPEGSVSTLKIQRTERGDSAVYLCASSLLGGAADTQYFGPGTRLTVL.

This chain uses TRBV5-4 with TRBJ2-5; possibly TRBD1 for D (6 bases). Germline-derived CDR1 and CDR2 are SGHNT and YYREEE (reference sequence). V lost 7 bases to trimming and J lost 1 base, with 8 bases between them. The CDR3 is 12 amino acids. CDR3 nucleotide sequence: TGTGCCAGCCAGGGGATCCAAGAGACCCAGTACTTC. The encoded protein is CASQGIQETQYF.

This chain links TRBV7-9 with TRBJ1-1; D call uncertain. Germline CDR1 is SEHNR and CDR2 is FQNEAQ (reference sequence). The CDR3 sequence is 13 residues long. Between the trimmed V and J ends, which lost 5 bases and 5 bases, there was a span of 12 bases. The CDR3 region is CASSLFVWTEAFF. The CDR3, as DNA: TGTGCCAGCAGCCTCTTCGTATGGACTGAAGCTTTCTTT.

In this sample, this clone turned up once. V usage is TRBV19 and J usage is TRBJ2-7, with 8 bases aligning to TRBD1. V lost 4 bases to trimming and J lost 0 bases; unmatched junction nucleotides: 5. This CDR3 is built from 15 residues. Germline V gene data show CDR1 as LNHDA and CDR2 as SQIVND (reference sequence). The CDR3 is CASSTSDRVSYEQYF. For the CDR3, the DNA is TGTGCCAGTAGTACCTCGGACAGGGTCTCCTACGAGCAGTACTTC.

This chain joins TRBV5-8 and TRBJ2-5, with 7 positions matching TRBD1. The V segment lost 7 bases and the J segment 5 bases; nucleotides outside the gene matches: 8. Germline lookup yields CDR1 SGHTS and CDR2 YDEGEE. The CDR3 extends over 13 amino acids. Written as DNA, the CDR3 is TGTGCCAGCCCGTCGGGACAGCGCGAGACCCAGTACTTC. Protein product: CASPSGQRETQYF.

This sequence joins TRBV29-1 and TRBJ2-7; 9 bases fit TRBD1. The V gene end was trimmed by 6 bases and the J gene end by 4 bases; junction bases not matched to a gene: 7. Germline V lookup: CDR1 SQVTM, CDR2 ANQGSEA. This CDR3 is 13 amino acids long. CDR3 nucleotide sequence: TGCAGCGTGGCCTCCGGGACAGGGTACGAGCAGTACTTC. This encodes CSVASGTGYEQYF.

The chain employs TRBV5-1 and TRBJ1-6, with 7 bases aligning to TRBD1. V shed 4 bases and J 2 bases; nucleotides not matched to a gene: 3. The CDR3 length is 15 residues. The V gene's germline CDR1 is SGHRS and CDR2 YFSETQ. DNA of the CDR3: TGCGCCAGCAGCCGACAGGGCACCTATAATTCACCCCTCCACTTT. It is translated as CASSRQGTYNSPLHF.

The chain couples TRBV5-1 to TRBJ2-6; D remains unclear. Per germline, CDR1 SGHRS and CDR2 YFSETQ. The CDR3 consists of 15 residues. The V end lost 2 bases, the J end lost 3 bases, and 9 bases lay between the germline ends. The CDR3 DNA reads as TGCGCCAGCAGCTTTGCCGGAAATGGGGCCAACGTCCTGACTTTC. Protein: CASSFAGNGANVLTF.

The genes are TRBV6-5 and TRBJ1-2; TRBD1 agrees at 9 bases. V dropped 4 bases and J dropped 7; count of bases not matched to a gene: 10. The CDR3 is 15 residues long. CDR1 is MNHEY, CDR2 SVGAGI, per germline. The CDR3 DNA reads as TGTGCCAGCAGTTCAGATTTACAGGGGGCCGGTGGCTACACCTTC. This encodes CASSSDLQGAGGYTF.

This chain connects TRBV5-8 to TRBJ1-5; perhaps TRBD1 as D (6 bases). CDR3 length: 14 amino acids. Trimming took off 4 bases at V and 3 bases at J, with 11 bases between the two ends. The germline CDR1 and CDR2 sequences are SGHTS and YDEGEE. As DNA, the CDR3 is TGTGCCAGCAGCGGGGGGCTGGCCAATCAGCCCCAGCATTTT. This sequence encodes CASSGGLANQPQHF.

The gene calls are TRBV7-9 and TRBJ1-1, with 8 positions matching TRBD1. Germline V gene data show CDR1 as SEHNR and CDR2 as FQNEAQ (reference sequence). The CDR3 is 15 residues long. Trimming removed 1 base from V and 0 bases from J; junction bases left unmatched: 1. The CDR3 protein is CASSLGTGLNTEAFF. The CDR3 coding sequence is TGTGCCAGCAGCTTAGGGACAGGGCTGAACACTGAAGCTTTCTTT.

This chain connects TRBV18 to TRBJ2-3; TRBD1 is a possible D gene (5 bases). Germline V gene sequence: CDR1 KGHSH, CDR2 LQKENI. Trimming took off 5 bases at V and 8 bases at J, with 11 bases between the two ends. The CDR3 contains 12 residues. The CDR3 protein is CASSKARGTQYF. The CDR3, as DNA: TGTGCCAGCTCAAAGGCTAGGGGTACGCAGTATTTT.